The 30 T cell receptor beta chains below come from one sample, sequenced in a study of T cell repertoires in cytomegalovirus infection. One entry per CDR3 protein, called by TCRdb with MiXCR from the reads. The sample lists 350,000 to 450,000 distinct CDR3 sequences, 15% to 20% occurring once. What was sequenced was PBMCs. These receptors came from a human donor in good health (CMV status not recorded). Some clones in this sample may be carry-over from other donors' samples.

This sequence joins TRBV4-3 and TRBJ2-1, with D hard to call. The CDR3 extends over 16 amino acids. V lost 5 bases and J 5 bases, leaving 19 bases between the germline ends. The germline V gene encodes CDR1 LGHNA and CDR2 YSLEER. This CDR3 reads CASSLDGRATHNEQFF. CDR3 bases: TGCGCCAGCAGCTTGGATGGGCGTGCGACTCACAATGAGCAGTTCTTC.

This clonotype was observed at least ten times. The genes are TRBV7-2 and TRBJ1-2; 8 bases line up with TRBD1. Germline values: CDR1 SGHTA, CDR2 FQGNSA. The CDR3 runs 13 residues. The J segment lost 4 bases and the V segment lost 5 bases, leaving 3 bases of the junction unmatched. The CDR3 DNA reads TGTGCCAGCAGCCCCCAGGGGGCCTATGGCTACACCTTC. Translating it yields CASSPQGAYGYTF. Combining the CDR3 with reference TRBV7-2 and TRBJ1-2 gives the whole variable domain GAGVSQSPSNKVTEKGKDVELRCDPISGHTALYWYRQSLGQGLEFLIYFQGNSAPDKSGLPSDRFSAERTGGSVSTLTIQRTQQEDSAVYLCASSPQGAYGYTFGSGTRLTVV.

This chain joins TRBV7-2 and TRBJ1-1, with D unclear. This CDR3 contains 13 residues. Trimming removed 4 bases at V and 7 bases at J, with 13 bases between. Per the germline V gene, CDR1 is SGHTA and CDR2 is FQGNSA. Written as DNA, the CDR3 is TGTGCCAGCAGCTCCCGGACGGGTTATGAAGCTTTCTTT. Translation gives CASSSRTGYEAFF.

This clonotype was found many times. The chain links TRBV7-2 to TRBJ2-7; D possibly corresponds to TRBD2 (6 bases). The CDR3 has 16 amino acids. CDR1 and CDR2 from the germline V gene are SGHTA and FQGNSA. Trimming pared 1 base from V and 2 bases from J, leaving 15 bases between. The CDR3 nucleotides read TGTGCCAGCAGCTTAGTTTTAGGGGACTCAGCCTACGAGCAGTACTTC. The encoded protein is CASSLVLGDSAYEQYF.

There are a few counts of this clonotype. The chain has TRBV27 and TRBJ1-4; D is uncertain. Germline assignment: CDR1 MNHEY and CDR2 SMNVEV (reference sequence). This CDR3 has 14 residues. Trimming cost V 5 bases and J 6 bases, with 13 bases left between them. The CDR3 coding sequence is TGTGCCAGCAGTCCACAGAGATCCCATGAAAAACTGTTTTTT. Amino acids: CASSPQRSHEKLFF. The full variable domain, rest sourced from reference TRBV27 and TRBJ1-4, is EAQVTQNPRYLITVTGKKLTVTCSQNMNHEYMSWYRQDPGLGLRQIYYSMNVEVTDKGDVPEGYKVSRKEKRNFPLILESPSPNQTSLYFCASSPQRSHEKLFFGSGTQLSVL.

This clonotype occurred a few times. The rearrangement joins TRBV20-1 to TRBJ2-1; 7 bases line up with TRBD2. CDR1 and CDR2 (germline): DFQATT, SNEGSKA (reference sequence). This CDR3 contains 14 residues. The V segment lost 6 bases and the J segment 0 bases; nucleotides outside the gene matches: 5. This CDR3 is CSARRGNSYNEQFF. The CDR3 DNA is TGCAGTGCCCGGCGGGGGAACTCCTACAATGAGCAGTTCTTC.

This clonotype was observed at least ten times. The rearrangement joins TRBV7-2 to TRBJ2-7; D might be TRBD2 (5 bases). In germline, CDR1 is SGHTA, CDR2 FQGNSA. V lost 1 base, J lost 2 bases, and 12 bases lay in between. The CDR3 is 15 amino acids. CDR3 nucleotides: TGTGCCAGCAGCTTAGTTCTGGACTCCACCTACGAGCAGTACTTC. Protein: CASSLVLDSTYEQYF.

The chain couples TRBV2 to TRBJ2-3; the match to TRBD2 covers 8 bases. CDR3 size: 18 residues. Germline assignment: CDR1 SNHLY and CDR2 FYNNEI. J lost 8 bases, V lost 3 bases, and 19 bases had no gene match. In DNA form, the CDR3 reads TGTGCCAGCAGTGATAGAAGAGGACTAGCCGGATCCCGGGGTACGCAGTATTTT. It specifies CASSDRRGLAGSRGTQYF.

This clonotype was found many times. CDR3 sequence (DNA): TGTGCCAGCAGTGAATCGGGACAGATCTGGAATTCACCCCTCCACTTT. Translated, it gives CASSESGQIWNSPLHF. The chain combines TRBV6-1 with TRBJ1-6, with 7 positions matching TRBD1. The germline V gene has CDR1 MNHNS and CDR2 SASEGT. V dropped 2 bases and J dropped 7; count of bases not matched to a gene: 8. The CDR3 loop spans 16 amino acids.

Here the CDR3 reads CASRTGKAFF. Here the CDR3 DNA reads TGTGCCAGCCGGACAGGGAAAGCTTTCTTT. This rearrangement joins TRBV25-1 to TRBJ1-1; 8 bases match TRBD1. V lost 8 bases to trimming and J lost 9 bases; unmatched junction nucleotides: 2. Germline values: CDR1 MGHDK, CDR2 SYGVNS. The CDR3 extends over 10 amino acids.

This clonotype was recorded many times. This sequence joins TRBV12-3 or TRBV12-4 and TRBJ2-5, with D perhaps TRBD1 (5 bases). The CDR3 sequence is 15 residues long. The V gene lost 8 bases and the J gene lost 9 bases, with 25 bases spanning the gap. CDR3 coding DNA: TGTGCCAGCTGCCCTCGACACCGCAGGGAAAGCTCCCAGTACTTC. It is translated as CASCPRHRRESSQYF.

This clonotype was seen repeatedly, ten times or more. The chain is built from TRBV7-2 and TRBJ2-5, with 9 bases lining up with TRBD1. V lost 4 bases and J lost 2; bases outside the gene matches: 5. Germline assignment: CDR1 SGHTA and CDR2 FQGNSA. The CDR3 is made up of 15 amino acids. The CDR3 protein is CASSWGQGRQETQYF. In DNA, the CDR3 is TGTGCCAGCAGCTGGGGACAGGGCAGACAAGAGACCCAGTACTTC.

This clonotype was observed many times. The chain employs TRBV7-2 and TRBJ2-7; 14 positions agree with TRBD2. This CDR3 region has 18 residues. Trimming took 4 bases from V and 5 from J; bases not matched to a gene: 13. The germline V gene has CDR1 SGHTA and CDR2 FQGNSA. The DNA of the CDR3 is TGTGCCAGCAGCTCTACCCATAGACTAGCGGGGGGGCTAGACGAGCAGTACTTC. Translation: CASSSTHRLAGGLDEQYF.

This clonotype was recorded at least ten times. The CDR3 DNA reads as TGTGCCAGCAGCTTAGTGCCAACGGGAGGGAACACCGGGGAGCTGTTTTTT. Its translation: CASSLVPTGGNTGELFF. V usage is TRBV7-2 and J usage is TRBJ2-2; 7 bases align to TRBD2. V lost 1 base and J lost 1; bases outside the gene matches: 6. Looked up from germline, CDR1 is SGHTA and CDR2 is FQGNSA. The CDR3 totals 17 residues.

This clonotype occurred many times. The V and J genes are TRBV7-2 and TRBJ1-2; 7 bases align to TRBD1. The germline gives CDR1 SGHTA, CDR2 FQGNSA. The CDR3 consists of 14 residues. V lost 5 bases to trimming and J lost 0 bases; unmatched junction nucleotides: 3. DNA of the CDR3: TGTGCCAGCAGCCCGCAGGGGGCTAACTATGGCTACACCTTC. Amino acid sequence: CASSPQGANYGYTF.

This clonotype was seen at least ten times. The V and J genes are TRBV12-3 or TRBV12-4 and TRBJ1-1; D may be TRBD1 (5 bases). Trimming took 7 bases from V and 0 from J, leaving 12 bases between them. The CDR3 is 14 residues long. The CDR3 sequence: CASTAGTLNTEAFF. In DNA form, the CDR3 reads TGTGCCAGCACCGCAGGGACCTTGAACACTGAAGCTTTCTTT.

The V gene is TRBV9, the J gene TRBJ2-1, with D possibly matching TRBD2 (5 bases). Per germline, CDR1 SGDLS and CDR2 YYNGEE. This CDR3 has 13 amino acids. V lost 2 bases and J 8 bases, leaving 11 bases between the germline ends. Here the CDR3 DNA reads TGTGCCAGCAGCGTCTCTAGCATCGATGAGCAGTTCTTC. Translation gives CASSVSSIDEQFF. The variable domain in full, completed from reference TRBV9 and TRBJ2-1, reads DSGVTQTPKHLITATGQRVTLRCSPRSGDLSVYWYQQSLDQGLQFLIQYYNGEERAKGNILERFSAQQFPDLHSELNLSSLELGDSALYFCASSVSSIDEQFFGPGTRLTVL.

This clonotype was seen repeatedly, ten times or more. V is TRBV7-8 and J is TRBJ2-5, with 7 bases that match TRBD2. After removal of 5 bases from V and 5 bases from J, the junction contained 5 bases not matched to a gene. The CDR3 covers 13 residues. From germline, CDR1 is SGHVS and CDR2 FQNEAQ. CDR3 sequence (DNA): TGTGCCAGCAGCCCGGAAGCGGGGGAGACCCAGTACTTC. Translating gives CASSPEAGETQYF.

This clonotype was counted at least ten times. The chain recombines TRBV7-9 with TRBJ2-7; no definite D call. V lost 2 bases to trimming and J lost 4 bases, with 6 bases between them. CDR1 and CDR2 from the germline V gene are SEHNR and FQNEAQ (reference sequence). The CDR3 extends over 12 amino acids. The CDR3 region is CASSLNSYEQYF. The CDR3 DNA follows: TGTGCCAGCAGCTTAAACAGTTACGAGCAGTACTTC.

This clonotype was seen a few times. V and J are TRBV14 and TRBJ1-1, with D hard to call. Germline V CDR1 and CDR2: SGHDN, FVKESK. Trimming took 4 bases from V and 5 from J, leaving 8 bases between them. The CDR3 has 12 residues. The CDR3, as DNA: TGTGCCAGCAGCCCGAGCCGAACTGAAGCTTTCTTT. This encodes CASSPSRTEAFF.

This chain connects TRBV6-2 or TRBV6-3 to TRBJ2-5, with 9 bases fitting TRBD2. The CDR3 runs to 16 residues. Per the germline V gene, CDR1 is MNHEY and CDR2 is SVGEGT. The V gene end was trimmed by 6 bases and the J gene end by 5 bases; junction bases not matched to a gene: 13. CDR3 DNA sequence: TGTGCCAGCAGAGACAGCGGGGGGTCTGGCGGGGAGACCCAGTACTTC. Amino acids: CASRDSGGSGGETQYF.

The gene calls are TRBV12-3 or TRBV12-4 and TRBJ2-7; 10 positions agree with TRBD1. The CDR3 length is 15 residues. The ends lost 6 bases at V and 2 bases at J; junction bases unmatched: 7. The CDR3 region has the DNA TGTGCCAGCAGCCAACAGGGGACAGGGGCCTACGAGCAGTACTTC. Protein: CASSQQGTGAYEQYF.

This chain links TRBV19 with TRBJ2-3; 8 nucleotides match TRBD2. Germline V lookup: CDR1 LNHDA, CDR2 SQIVND (reference sequence). With V trimmed by 7 bases and J by 4 bases, 7 bases remained unmatched. This CDR3 is built from 14 residues. The CDR3 nucleotides read TGTGCCAGTACCGAAGCGGGAGAATCAGATACGCAGTATTTT. Its protein product is CASTEAGESDTQYF.

The chain has TRBV29-1 and TRBJ2-7; TRBD1 or TRBD2 may be the D gene (5 bases each). Germline V CDR1 and CDR2: SQVTM, ANQGSEA. The CDR3 covers 12 residues. V was cut by 5 bases and J by 2 bases, with 10 bases left in between. The CDR3 region is CSVRDGPYEQYF. The CDR3 DNA sequence: TGCAGCGTTCGGGACGGTCCCTACGAGCAGTACTTC.

The genes are TRBV5-1 and TRBJ2-1; D may be TRBD1 (5 bases). The CDR3 runs 13 residues. Trimming stripped 0 bases from V and 5 bases from J, with 6 bases between. The germline V gene encodes CDR1 SGHRS and CDR2 YFSETQ. Here the CDR3 reads CASSLVRDNEQFF. The CDR3 DNA is TGCGCCAGCAGCTTGGTCAGGGACAATGAGCAGTTCTTC.

As for this clonotype: Relative to the germline gene, one junction end is altered; a read error may explain this. The rearrangement joins TRBV7-9 to TRBJ2-1; D gene uncertain. Per the germline V gene, CDR1 is SEHNR and CDR2 is FQNEAQ (reference sequence). The CDR3 is 9 residues long. The chain's CDR3 is CASSSPAIF. The CDR3 bases are TGTGCCAGCAGCTCTCCGGCAATCTTC.

The rearrangement joins TRBV30 to TRBJ1-1; possible D gene TRBD1, 6 bases. The length of the CDR3 is 15 residues. Germline CDR1 GTSNPN, CDR2 SVGIG (reference sequence). V lost 5 bases to trimming and J lost 1 base, with 17 bases between them. The CDR3 protein is CAWGGRSTANTEAFF. CDR3 nucleotide sequence: TGTGCCTGGGGGGGGCGATCGACGGCGAACACTGAAGCTTTCTTT.

There are many counts of this clonotype. The chain has TRBV7-2 and TRBJ2-1, with 10 bases matching TRBD2. J lost 0 bases, V lost 3 bases, and 2 bases had no gene match. The germline gives CDR1 SGHTA, CDR2 FQGNSA. The CDR3 length is 16 residues. CDR3 sequence reads: CASSLGLAFSYNEQFF. The CDR3 DNA reads as TGTGCCAGCAGCTTGGGACTAGCGTTCTCCTACAATGAGCAGTTCTTC.

DNA for the CDR3: TGTGCCAGCAGTTTACAGGGGCCGACCTCGCCGGCTTTCTTT. Amino acid sequence: CASSLQGPTSPAFF. The genes are TRBV27 and TRBJ1-1, with TRBD1 as a possible D gene (6 bases). Germline V CDR1 and CDR2: MNHEY, SMNVEV (reference sequence). Trimming pared 2 bases from V and 11 bases from J, leaving 18 bases between. This CDR3 comprises 14 residues.

This clonotype was detected a few times. The rearrangement uses TRBV3-1 and TRBJ2-7, with D unclear. V lost 4 bases to trimming and J lost 3 bases, with 16 bases between them. The length of the CDR3 is 15 residues. Germline V gives CDR1 LGHDT, CDR2 YNNKEL (reference sequence). CDR3 bases: TGTGCCAGCAGCCTGTTTATCGGCGTCAACTACGAGCAGTACTTC. It encodes CASSLFIGVNYEQYF.